The text below deals with one T cell receptor beta chain. Measured with immunoSEQ multiplex PCR; TCRdb has only the in-frame clones, and not every one. The data show more than 90,000 clones, around nine tenths seen once. The sample originates from a study of radiotherapy plus CTLA-4 blockade in lung cancer. The CDR3 runs 14 residues. Trimming cost V 3 bases and J 5 bases; bases outside gene matches: 4. Germline V gene lookup returns CDR1 SGHVS and CDR2 FQNEAQ. Sequenced here: peripheral blood, sampled from a patient treated with radiotherapy plus ipilimumab. The chain employs TRBV7-8 and TRBJ1-1; TRBD1 agrees at 9 bases. The TCR comes from a human donor with non-small cell lung cancer that progressed on radiotherapy plus ipilimumab. The CDR3 loop reads CASSFRDRVTEAFF. In nucleotides, the CDR3 is TGTGCCAGCAGCTTCCGGGACAGGGTGACTGAAGCTTTCTTT.